These 3 T cell receptor beta chains were all obtained from the same sample, sequenced in a study of CD8 T cells in Susac syndrome. A quantity of about 0.5 to 1 ug RNA underwent reverse transcription using random hexamers. TCRdb re-derived calls from the immunoSEQ multiplex PCR reads in MiXCR, one entry per CDR3 protein. Of approximately 170,000 distinct CDR3 sequences listed, around 90% were seen once; the top ten hold approximately 0.073%. Sequencing was done on a sample of CD4+ T cells from PBMCs. These receptors were obtained from a human donor in good health.

DNA of the CDR3: TGTGCCAGCAGTGAAGCCACCCTTGGCCCAGACATCTATGGCTACACCTTC. Residues: CASSEATLGPDIYGYTF. The gene calls are TRBV6-1 and TRBJ1-2; D not resolved. CDR1 is MNHNS, CDR2 SASEGT, per germline. CDR3 length equals 17 residues. V was cut by 0 bases and J by 4 bases, with 18 bases left in between.

The V gene is TRBV20-1, the J gene TRBJ2-3, with 15 bases lining up with TRBD2. The trim removed 6 bases at V and 2 bases at J, leaving 18 bases unmatched. The CDR3 is 20 residues long. Germline values: CDR1 DFQATT, CDR2 SNEGSKA (reference sequence). CDR3 nucleotides: TGCAGTGCCTTCACCGATGGACTAGCGGGGGGGCTCAAGTCCACAGATACGCAGTATTTT. The encoded protein is CSAFTDGLAGGLKSTDTQYF.

The count of this clonotype is one. The chain has TRBV18 and TRBJ2-2; 9 bases are a match to TRBD1. The CDR3 covers 16 residues. After removal of 4 bases from V and 4 bases from J, the junction contained 7 bases not matched to a gene. Germline assignment: CDR1 KGHSH and CDR2 LQKENI. The CDR3 coding sequence is TGTGCCAGCTCACGAAAGGGACAGGGCTCCACCGGGGAGCTGTTTTTT. It specifies CASSRKGQGSTGELFF.